The sample holds many counts of the clone carrying this T cell receptor beta chain. The antigen is not known. The source of the sample is a study of CD8 T cells in ankylosing spondylitis. Whole-study findings and limits: Disease-associated clones were CD8+ and fairly uncommon in peripheral blood. It was reported that disease-linked clones were significantly enriched in matched ankylosing spondylitis synovial fluid.

A single record per CDR3 protein comes from TCRdb applying MiXCR to the 5' RACE reads. The table lists fewer than 130,000 distinct CDR3 sequences, nearly 25% of them singletons. The sequenced material came from synovial fluid, either unsorted or a sorted T cell fraction (not recorded which). The clonotype originates from a male donor with ankylosing spondylitis.

CDR3 DNA sequence: TGCAGCGTTACGACTAGCGGAGATACGCAGTATTTT. Protein sequence: CSVTTSGDTQYF. J is TRBJ2-3 and V is TRBV29-1; TRBD2 agrees at 9 bases. This CDR3 is built from 12 residues. Germline V CDR1 and CDR2: SQVTM, ANQGSEA. Trimming removed 5 bases from V and 5 bases from J; junction bases left unmatched: 2.